The 6 T cell receptor beta chains below were found in one sample sequenced in a study of identical twins. MiXCR, run by TCRdb on the 5' RACE reads, gives a single entry per CDR3 protein. The sample lists roughly 1,500,000 distinct CDR3 sequences, 32% occurring once. Sequencing was carried out using cord blood. These receptors were taken from a newborn girl in good health.

This CDR3 reads CASSQFSGRNYNEQFF. The CDR3 coding sequence is TGTGCCAGCAGCCAGTTTAGCGGGAGAAACTACAATGAGCAGTTCTTC. J is TRBJ2-1 and V is TRBV3-1; 9 positions agree with TRBD2. CDR3 length: 16 amino acids. CDR1 is LGHDT and CDR2 is YNNKEL in the germline V gene (reference sequence). Trimming at V came to 3 bases and at J to 3 bases, leaving 6 bases not matched to a gene.

This clonotype was recorded a few times. The chain employs TRBV18 and TRBJ2-3, with TRBD2 matching 9 bases. V lost 0 bases, J lost 2 bases, and 3 bases stayed unmatched. Germline V lookup: CDR1 KGHSH, CDR2 LQKENI. CDR3 length equals 16 residues. CDR3 residues: CASSPPTSGFTDTQYF. CDR3 coding DNA: TGTGCCAGCTCACCACCAACTAGCGGGTTCACAGATACGCAGTATTTT.

In its sample, this clonotype was seen a few times. The chain recombines TRBV4-1 with TRBJ2-3, with 7 bases aligning to TRBD1. The junction had 6 bases not matched to a gene; V was cut back by 6 bases and J by 6 bases. CDR3 length: 13 residues. Germline values: CDR1 MGHRA, CDR2 YSYEKL. The CDR3 reads CASRPLGGDTQYF. CDR3 sequence (DNA): TGCGCCAGCAGGCCTCTAGGGGGCGATACGCAGTATTTT.

The chain has TRBV2 and TRBJ2-3; D gene uncertain. The CDR3 loop spans 14 amino acids. V lost 6 bases and J lost 3, with 13 bases in between. From germline, CDR1 is SNHLY and CDR2 FYNNEI. The chain's CDR3 is CASRKGMGTDTQYF. CDR3 bases: TGTGCCAGCAGAAAGGGTATGGGTACAGATACGCAGTATTTT. Based on the CDR3 plus reference TRBV2 and TRBJ2-3, the full variable domain is EPEVTQTPSHQVTQMGQEVILRCVPISNHLYFYWYRQILGQKVEFLVSFYNNEISEKSEIFDDQFSVERPDGSNFTLKIRSTKLEDSAMYFCASRKGMGTDTQYFGPGTRLTVL.

The chain uses TRBV27 and TRBJ2-2, with D tentatively TRBD1 (6 bases). The germline V and J ends were trimmed by 3 bases and 5 bases, with 13 bases remaining between them. The CDR3 sequence is 15 residues long. Germline CDR1 and CDR2: MNHEY and SMNVEV (reference sequence). The CDR3 region has the DNA TGTGCCAGCAGTTTTGGACAGTGGGGGACCGGGGAGCTGTTTTTT. Encoded protein: CASSFGQWGTGELFF.

The sample holds many counts of this clonotype. An end of the junction does not agree with germline; a read error may underlie this. The chain joins TRBV9 to TRBJ2-7, with a tentative D call TRBD2 (6 bases). Germline V CDR1 and CDR2: SGDLS, YYNGEE. The CDR3 has 14 residues. CDR3 amino acids: CASSVGTSPYEQYF. CDR3 nucleotides: TGTGCCAGCAGTGTAGGGACTTCCCCCTACGAGCAGTACTTC.